This TCR beta chain was observed in a study of T cell changes during pregnancy in multiple sclerosis. Some clones are missing from TCRdb's copy, which holds only in-frame ones; the method was immunoSEQ multiplex PCR. The data hold tens of thousands of clones, with approximately 92% observed a single time. Trimming removed 3 bases from V and 8 bases from J; junction bases left unmatched: 7. Looked up from germline, CDR1 is MNHNS and CDR2 is SASEGT. The CDR3 is 14 amino acids. This rearrangement joins TRBV6-1 to TRBJ1-2, with 9 bases aligning to TRBD1. This receptor was identified in a female donor with multiple sclerosis, enrolled in a pregnancy study. The source was peripheral blood, collected after pregnancy. The CDR3 protein is CASSDSQGAEGYTF. The DNA of the CDR3 is TGTGCCAGCAGTGATTCACAGGGGGCAGAGGGCTACACCTTC.